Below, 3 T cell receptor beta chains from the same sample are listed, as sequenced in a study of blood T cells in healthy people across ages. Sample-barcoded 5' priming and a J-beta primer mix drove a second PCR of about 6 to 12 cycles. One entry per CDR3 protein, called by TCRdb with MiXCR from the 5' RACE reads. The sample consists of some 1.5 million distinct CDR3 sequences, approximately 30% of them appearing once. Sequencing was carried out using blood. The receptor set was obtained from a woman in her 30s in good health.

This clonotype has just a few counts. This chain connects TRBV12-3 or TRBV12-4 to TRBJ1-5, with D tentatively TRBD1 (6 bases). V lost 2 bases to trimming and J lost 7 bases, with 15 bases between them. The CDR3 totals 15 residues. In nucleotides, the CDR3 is TGTGCCAGCAGTTTAAGCGGGGGCGCGAAACAGCCCCAGCATTTT. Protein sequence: CASSLSGGAKQPQHF.

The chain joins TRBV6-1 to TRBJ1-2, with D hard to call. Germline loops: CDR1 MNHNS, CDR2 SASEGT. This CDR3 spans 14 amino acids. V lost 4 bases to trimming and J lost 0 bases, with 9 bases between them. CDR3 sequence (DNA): TGTGCCAGCAGTGTTCACCGTCCTAACTATGGCTACACCTTC. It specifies CASSVHRPNYGYTF.

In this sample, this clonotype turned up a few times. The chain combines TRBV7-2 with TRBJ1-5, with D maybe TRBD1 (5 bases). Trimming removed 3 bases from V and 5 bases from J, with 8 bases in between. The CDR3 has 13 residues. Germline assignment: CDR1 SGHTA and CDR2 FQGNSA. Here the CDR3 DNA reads TGTGCCAGCAGCTTTCCAGGGTATCAGCCCCAGCATTTT. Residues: CASSFPGYQPQHF.